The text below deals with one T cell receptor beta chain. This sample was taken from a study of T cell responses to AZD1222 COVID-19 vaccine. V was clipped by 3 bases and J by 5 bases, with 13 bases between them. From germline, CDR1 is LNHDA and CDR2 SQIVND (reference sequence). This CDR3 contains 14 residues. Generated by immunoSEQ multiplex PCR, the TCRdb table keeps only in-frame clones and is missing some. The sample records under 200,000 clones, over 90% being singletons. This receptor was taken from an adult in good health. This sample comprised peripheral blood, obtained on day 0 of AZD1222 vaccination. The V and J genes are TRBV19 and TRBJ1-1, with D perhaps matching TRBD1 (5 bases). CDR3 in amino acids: CASSMNPDITEAFF. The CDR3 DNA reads TGTGCCAGTAGTATGAACCCGGACATTACTGAAGCTTTCTTT.